A selection of T cell receptor beta chains follows, all from one sample in a study of identical twins. MiXCR was run by TCRdb on the 5' RACE reads, yielding one entry per CDR3 protein. The table has under 900,000 distinct CDR3 sequences, 12% seen once. Another study also made use of these data, one on yellow fever vaccine responses in identical twins.

The specimen was PBMCs. Every receptor here comes from a woman aged 18-35 years in good health. CDR3s include the opening cysteine and the closing phenylalanine or tryptophan.

v_gene: TRBV10-3
j_gene: TRBJ1-1
CDR3aa: CATGTSRNTEAFF

v_gene: TRBV15
j_gene: TRBJ1-5
CDR3aa: CATSIGPQHF

v_gene: TRBV12-3/TRBV12-4
j_gene: TRBJ2-3
CDR3aa: CASRPGTSGTDTQYF

v_gene: TRBV5-8
j_gene: TRBJ2-3
CDR3aa: CASSPIRGPDTQYF

v_gene: TRBV7-8
j_gene: TRBJ2-4
CDR3aa: CASSTHRTGELAKNIQYF

v_gene: TRBV6-1
j_gene: TRBJ2-1
CDR3aa: CATGTGGSGHNEQFF

v_gene: TRBV5-1
j_gene: TRBJ2-5
CDR3aa: CASSAGQYQETQYF

v_gene: TRBV28
j_gene: TRBJ2-1
CDR3aa: CASRVFTSSYNEQFF

v_gene: TRBV6-1
j_gene: TRBJ2-2
CDR3aa: CASRATSGGHTGELFF

v_gene: TRBV20-1
j_gene: TRBJ1-1
CDR3aa: CSAKEWAEAFF

v_gene: TRBV7-9
j_gene: TRBJ2-3
CDR3aa: CASSPRDSHTQYF

v_gene: TRBV11-1
j_gene: TRBJ1-4
CDR3aa: CASSLPAGGQGATNEKLFF

v_gene: TRBV5-6
j_gene: TRBJ1-5
CDR3aa: CASSLGLGGQPQHF

v_gene: TRBV3-1
j_gene: TRBJ2-5
CDR3aa: CASSHRLAGNQETQYF

v_gene: TRBV6-1
j_gene: TRBJ1-1
CDR3aa: CASSQGAHEAFF

v_gene: TRBV28
j_gene: TRBJ2-7
CDR3aa: CASSPPDRFSEQYF

v_gene: TRBV11-1
j_gene: TRBJ2-1
CDR3aa: CASSLVGSGLARDNNEQFF

v_gene: TRBV6-5
j_gene: TRBJ1-4
CDR3aa: CASSYVSPPSMNEKLFF